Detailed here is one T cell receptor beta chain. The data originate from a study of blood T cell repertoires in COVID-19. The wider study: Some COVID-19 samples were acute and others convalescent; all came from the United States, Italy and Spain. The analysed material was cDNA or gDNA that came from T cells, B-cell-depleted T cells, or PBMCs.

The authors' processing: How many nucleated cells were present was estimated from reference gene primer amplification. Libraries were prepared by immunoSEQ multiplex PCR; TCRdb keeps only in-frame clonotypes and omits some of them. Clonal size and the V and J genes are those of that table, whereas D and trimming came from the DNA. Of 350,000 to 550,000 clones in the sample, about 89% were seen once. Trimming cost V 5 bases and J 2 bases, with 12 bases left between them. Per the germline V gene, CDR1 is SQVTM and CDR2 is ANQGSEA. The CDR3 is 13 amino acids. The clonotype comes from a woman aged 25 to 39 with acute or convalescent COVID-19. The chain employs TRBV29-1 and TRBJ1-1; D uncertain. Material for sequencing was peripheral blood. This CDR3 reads CSVTALGNTEAFF. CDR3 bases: TGCAGCGTTACAGCATTGGGCAACACTGAAGCTTTCTTT.